A single T cell receptor (beta chain) is shown here with its context. The data are from a study of T cells expressing NK-cell markers. Study summary: Sequencing of TCR beta repertoires drew on sorted CD3+CD56+NKG2C+, CD3+CD56+NKG2C- and CD3+CD56-NKG2C+ T cells.

TCRdb re-called the 5' RACE reads and gives one entry per CDR3 protein, without DNA. The sample includes 550,000 or so distinct CDR3 sequences. Germline V lookup: CDR1 DFQATT, CDR2 SNEGSKA (reference sequence). The CDR3 is 15 amino acids. The chain links TRBV20-1 to TRBJ2-5; TCRdb returns TRBD1, unconfirmable since there is no DNA. The clonotype originates from a man younger than 35 in good health. Sequencing used blood T cells: a sorted CD56 or NKG2C T cell subset, CD4+ or CD8+ T cells, or bulk PBMC T cells (not recorded which). The CDR3 loop is CSATLGGGSGETQYF.